This is a list of T cell receptor beta chains from one sample in a study of blood T cell repertoires in COVID-19. Produced via immunoSEQ multiplex PCR; TCRdb's table is partial and in-frame only. The sample lists more than 15,000 clones; about 88% were seen once. The sequenced sample was peripheral blood. The receptors were sampled from a man aged 40-50 years with active COVID-19. The CDR3 runs from the conserved cysteine through the conserved F or W. The order of the fields is J gene, D gene, clone size, V gene, CDR3 protein, CDR3 DNA. D genes are given only for firm matches. Clone size appears in some rows only: once, few, many, or a class for an expanded clone.

j_call: TRBJ1-2
d_call: .
clone_size: .
v_call: TRBV28
cdr3_aa: CASSFPGDAGYTF
cdr3_nt: TGTGCCAGCAGTTTTCCCGGGGATGCTGGCTACACCTTC

j_call: TRBJ2-3
d_call: .
clone_size: few
v_call: TRBV3-1/TRBV3-2
cdr3_aa: CASSQDYRVTDTQYF
cdr3_nt: TGTGCCAGCAGCCAAGATTACAGAGTCACAGATACGCAGTATTTT

j_call: TRBJ2-1
d_call: TRBD1
clone_size: .
v_call: TRBV5-1
cdr3_aa: CASSRTGGPINNEQFF
cdr3_nt: TGCGCCAGCAGCAGAACAGGGGGTCCTATCAACAATGAGCAGTTCTTC

j_call: TRBJ2-3
d_call: .
clone_size: .
v_call: TRBV30
cdr3_aa: CAWGPGTQYF
cdr3_nt: TGTGCCTGGGGACCCGGTACGCAGTATTTT

j_call: TRBJ2-3
d_call: TRBD2
clone_size: .
v_call: TRBV7-6
cdr3_aa: CASSLGSGGSTDTQYF
cdr3_nt: TGTGCCAGCAGCTTAGGGAGCGGGGGGAGCACAGATACGCAGTATTTT

j_call: TRBJ2-7
d_call: TRBD1
clone_size: once
v_call: TRBV5-1
cdr3_aa: CASSFYGAGQGSTYEQYF
cdr3_nt: TGCGCCAGCAGCTTCTATGGGGCGGGACAGGGCTCTACCTACGAGCAGTACTTC

j_call: TRBJ1-6
d_call: .
clone_size: .
v_call: TRBV12-3/TRBV12-4
cdr3_aa: CASHDSANSPLHF
cdr3_nt: TGTGCCAGCCACGACAGTGCCAATTCACCCCTCCACTTT

j_call: TRBJ2-1
d_call: .
clone_size: .
v_call: TRBV19
cdr3_aa: CASSIDLEAPHINNEQFF
cdr3_nt: TGTGCCAGTAGTATAGATCTGGAGGCCCCCCACATAAACAATGAGCAGTTCTTC

j_call: TRBJ2-1
d_call: TRBD2
clone_size: .
v_call: TRBV15
cdr3_aa: CATSRQGTSGRLNNEQFF
cdr3_nt: TGTGCCACCAGCAGACAAGGGACTAGCGGGAGGTTAAATAATGAGCAGTTCTTC

j_call: TRBJ1-1
d_call: TRBD1
clone_size: few
v_call: TRBV3-1/TRBV3-2
cdr3_aa: CASSQADRGRGTEAFF
cdr3_nt: TGTGCCAGCAGCCAAGCCGACAGGGGGAGGGGGACTGAAGCTTTCTTT

j_call: TRBJ2-7
d_call: .
clone_size: few
v_call: TRBV28
cdr3_aa: CASSSAGGRVYEQYF
cdr3_nt: TGTGCCAGCAGCTCCGCAGGGGGGCGGGTCTACGAGCAGTACTTC

j_call: TRBJ2-2
d_call: .
clone_size: .
v_call: TRBV10-1
cdr3_aa: CASRGQSLNPNTGELFF
cdr3_nt: TGCGCCAGCAGAGGACAGTCCCTAAACCCTAACACCGGGGAGCTGTTTTTT

j_call: TRBJ1-3
d_call: .
clone_size: .
v_call: TRBV21-1
cdr3_aa: CASSKCLQGSSGNTIYF
cdr3_nt: TGTGCCAGCAGCAAATGTTTACAGGGCAGCTCTGGAAACACCATATATTTT

j_call: TRBJ1-3
d_call: TRBD1
clone_size: .
v_call: TRBV18
cdr3_aa: CASSPATGPGNTIYF
cdr3_nt: TGTGCCAGCTCACCGGCGACAGGGCCTGGAAACACCATATATTTT

j_call: TRBJ2-5
d_call: .
clone_size: once
v_call: TRBV5-1
cdr3_aa: CASSGGTVQETQYF
cdr3_nt: TGCGCCAGCAGCGGGGGGACTGTTCAAGAGACCCAGTACTTC

j_call: TRBJ2-3
d_call: TRBD2
clone_size: .
v_call: TRBV5-1
cdr3_aa: CASSSSGSLTDTQYF
cdr3_nt: TGCGCCAGCAGTAGTAGCGGGAGTTTAACAGATACGCAGTATTTT

j_call: TRBJ2-7
d_call: TRBD2
clone_size: .
v_call: TRBV27
cdr3_aa: CASRPAGLSYEQYF
cdr3_nt: TGTGCCAGCAGGCCAGCGGGACTATCCTACGAGCAGTACTTC

j_call: TRBJ2-7
d_call: .
clone_size: .
v_call: TRBV3-1/TRBV3-2
cdr3_aa: CASSPQDYAVYEQYF
cdr3_nt: TGTGCCAGCAGCCCGCAAGACTATGCTGTGTACGAGCAGTACTTC